What follows describes a single TCR beta chain. With 1 base removed from V and 6 bases from J, the gap between germline ends came to 18 bases. The V gene's germline CDR1 is SEHNR and CDR2 FQNEAQ (reference sequence). The CDR3 has 16 amino acids. An immunoSEQ assay, version v3.0, was performed at survey level. Samples were sequenced targeting roughly 35,000-50,000 T-cell genomes each. Assay: immunoSEQ multiplex PCR; the TCRdb copy retains only in-frame clones and omits some. Among about 43,000 clones listed, around nine tenths were seen once. Every single participant having HIV got treatment inside the United States. Samples held roughly 1-11 million cryopreserved PBMC, and DNA extraction followed. The data stem from a study of long-term antiretroviral therapy in people with HIV.

The material sequenced was unsorted PBMCs, taken 0.1 years before starting antiretroviral therapy. The gene calls are TRBV7-9 and TRBJ1-2; maybe TRBD1 (6 bases). This sequence was found in a woman in her forties or fifties with HIV. The CDR3 is CASSLDRLTQGHGYTF. Here the CDR3 DNA reads TGTGCCAGCAGCTTAGATCGGTTGACACAGGGCCATGGCTACACCTTC.